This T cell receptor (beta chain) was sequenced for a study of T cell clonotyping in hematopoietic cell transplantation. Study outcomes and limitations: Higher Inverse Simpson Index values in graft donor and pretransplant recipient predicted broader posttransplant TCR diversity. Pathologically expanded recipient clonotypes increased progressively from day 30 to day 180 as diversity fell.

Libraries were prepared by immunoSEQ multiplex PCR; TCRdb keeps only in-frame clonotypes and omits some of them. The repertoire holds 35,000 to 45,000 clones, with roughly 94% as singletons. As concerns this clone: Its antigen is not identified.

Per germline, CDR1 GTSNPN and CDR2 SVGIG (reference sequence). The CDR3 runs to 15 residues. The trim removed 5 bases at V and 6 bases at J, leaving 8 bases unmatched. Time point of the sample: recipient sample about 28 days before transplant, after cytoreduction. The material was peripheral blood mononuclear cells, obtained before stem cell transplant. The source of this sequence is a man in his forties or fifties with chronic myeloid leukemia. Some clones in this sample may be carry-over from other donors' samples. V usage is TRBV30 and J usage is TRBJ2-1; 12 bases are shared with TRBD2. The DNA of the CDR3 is TGTGCCTGGTGTCGACTAGCGGGGGCCCTCAATGAGCAGTTCTTC. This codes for CAWCRLAGALNEQFF.